This T cell receptor beta chain derives from a study of T cell responses to AZD1222 COVID-19 vaccine. Study-wide findings and caveats: With dominance at 160-218 and 743-854, vaccine-associated CD4 TCRs spanned spike. At baseline, seropositivity was found in only a handful of AZD1222 recipients. Rises in breadth and depth of Spike-specific TCRs came after two AZD1222 doses.

Worth noting for this clone: The antigen remains unidentified.

Germline values: CDR1 KGHSH, CDR2 LQKENI. This CDR3 has 14 amino acids. Trimming cost V 3 bases and J 10 bases, with 19 bases left between them. Combined were second doses at about 4 or about 12 weeks. This table comes from immunoSEQ multiplex PCR, and its TCRdb copy is limited to in-frame clones, with some not included. The repertoire holds fewer than 180,000 clones, approximately 90% seen once, with about 3.3% in the top ten. This chain connects TRBV18 to TRBJ2-7, with D tentatively TRBD1 (7 bases). The source of this sequence is an adult who received the AZD1222 COVID-19 vaccine. Sequences were derived from peripheral blood, sampled 28 days after the second AZD1222 dose. In DNA form, the CDR3 reads TGTGCCAGCTCACCCAGGGGGGAAGGGGGCAAACAGTACTTC. Protein: CASSPRGEGGKQYF.